Presented here are 28 T cell receptor beta chains from one specimen sequenced in a study of CD8 T cells in Susac syndrome (dated by TCRdb to the late 2010s). Libraries were made using the immunoSEQ multiplex PCR assay. RNA was extracted using the RNeasy kit, and about 0.45 to 1 ug of the RNA was reverse transcribed with random hexamers. TCRdb itself trimmed the public reads at Q25 with fastp, ran MiXCR and retained productive beta chains. Records with the same CDR3 protein are collapsed into one entry carrying the most frequent genes and DNA. In this sample the table shows roughly 200,000 distinct CDR3 sequences, approximately 94% of which occur a single time. 0.085% to 0.11% of the sample is in the top ten clones. Sequenced sample: CD4+ T cells from PBMCs. These receptors were collected from a human donor in good health.

The V gene is TRBV20-1, the J gene TRBJ1-1; TRBD1 might be the D (5 bases). The CDR3 is 14 residues long. CDR1 DFQATT and CDR2 SNEGSKA come from the germline V gene (reference sequence). V gave up 6 bases and J gave up 3 bases, with 17 bases separating them. DNA of the CDR3: TGCAGTGCCCAATCCGTCAGGGAGGACACTGAAGCTTTCTTT. The encoded protein is CSAQSVREDTEAFF.

The rearrangement uses TRBV6-4 and TRBJ2-2, with D maybe TRBD1 (7 bases). The CDR3 has 15 amino acids. Germline CDR1 MRHNA, CDR2 SNTAGT. V was clipped by 3 bases and J by 4 bases, with 12 bases between them. The CDR3 DNA is TGTGCCAGCAGTGAGGAGGGGGCGGCCACCGGGGAGCTGTTTTTT. Protein product: CASSEEGAATGELFF.

The V and J genes are TRBV3-1 and TRBJ1-5; D remains unclear. Trimming took 1 base from V and 3 from J, leaving 7 bases between them. From germline, CDR1 is LGHDT and CDR2 YNNKEL (reference sequence). The CDR3 is 14 residues long. CDR3 nucleotides: TGTGCCAGCAGCCAAGGCAGTCTCAATCAGCCCCAGCATTTT. Its translation: CASSQGSLNQPQHF.

The CDR3 DNA reads as TGTGCCAGCAGTTTACTAGCGGGAGTTGAGACCCAGTACTTC. Protein sequence: CASSLLAGVETQYF. The chain uses TRBV28 and TRBJ2-5; 10 bases align to TRBD2. J was trimmed by 5 bases and V by 2 bases; bases with no gene match: 2. This CDR3 region has 14 residues. CDR1 and CDR2 from the germline V gene are MDHEN and SYDVKM.

The chain couples TRBV7-2 to TRBJ1-1, with D possibly matching TRBD1 (5 bases). The CDR3 is 15 residues long. CDR1 is SGHTA, CDR2 FQGNSA, per germline. V lost 2 bases and J 3 bases, leaving 13 bases between the germline ends. CDR3 amino acids: CASSLFLGEYTEAFF. CDR3 bases: TGTGCCAGCAGCTTATTTTTGGGGGAATACACTGAAGCTTTCTTT.

V usage is TRBV7-9 and J usage is TRBJ2-3, with 8 positions matching TRBD1. CDR1 is SEHNR, CDR2 FQNEAQ, per germline (reference sequence). V dropped 1 base and J dropped 5; count of bases not matched to a gene: 8. This CDR3 comprises 16 residues. This chain's CDR3 is CASSLGGQGAQDTQYF. For the CDR3, the DNA is TGTGCCAGCAGCTTAGGCGGTCAGGGGGCCCAAGATACGCAGTATTTT.

Note on this clonotype: The conserved phenylalanine or tryptophan is not found at the CDR3 terminus, so this likely reflects a read error. The chain recombines TRBV20-1 with TRBJ2-5; TRBD2 matches 10 bases. The CDR3 loop spans 14 amino acids. The germline gives CDR1 DFQATT, CDR2 SNEGSKA (reference sequence). V shed 6 bases, J shed 3 bases, and the junction held 7 bases outside the gene matches. The DNA for the CDR3 is TGCAGTGCCAGAACCGGGACTAGCGAAGAGACCCAGTACCTC. It codes for CSARTGTSEETQYL.

A few counts support this clonotype. V and J are TRBV12-3 or TRBV12-4 and TRBJ2-6, with D tentatively TRBD1 (6 bases). The length of the CDR3 is 15 residues. V lost 4 bases and J lost 0, with 7 bases in between. Here the CDR3 DNA reads TGTGCCAGCAGTTCCAGGGGCTCTGGGGCCAACGTCCTGACTTTC. Its translation is CASSSRGSGANVLTF.

The chain is built from TRBV28 and TRBJ2-5, with 7 bases lining up with TRBD2. Germline V CDR1 and CDR2: MDHEN, SYDVKM. The CDR3 totals 15 residues. With 5 bases clipped from V and 3 bases from J, the junction kept 9 bases outside the gene matches. CDR3 region: CASSPPGSGEETQYF. The CDR3 DNA reads TGTGCCAGCAGTCCTCCAGGGAGCGGGGAAGAGACCCAGTACTTC.

This clonotype has only one observation. The chain recombines TRBV29-1 with TRBJ1-1; unclear D gene. The CDR3 sequence is 12 residues long. The V gene lost 6 bases and the J gene lost 3 bases, with 11 bases spanning the gap. Germline V gene data show CDR1 as SQVTM and CDR2 as ANQGSEA. CDR3 sequence: CSVSVEDTEAFF. Here the CDR3 DNA reads TGCAGCGTCTCGGTAGAAGACACTGAAGCTTTCTTT. Filled out from reference TRBV29-1 and TRBJ1-1, the complete variable domain reads SAVISQKPSRDICQRGTSLTIQCQVDSQVTMMFWYRQQPGQSLTLIATANQGSEATYESGFVIDKFPISRPNLTFSTLTVSNMSPEDSSIYLCSVSVEDTEAFFGQGTRLTVV.

The V and J genes are TRBV29-1 and TRBJ2-5; 9 bases map to TRBD1. The ends lost 3 bases at V and 0 bases at J; junction bases unmatched: 2. Germline V CDR1 and CDR2: SQVTM, ANQGSEA. CDR3 length: 14 residues. Here the CDR3 reads CSVEGQGYQETQYF. CDR3 in DNA: TGCAGCGTTGAGGGACAGGGATACCAAGAGACCCAGTACTTC.

This clonotype showed up just a few times. The chain combines TRBV29-1 with TRBJ2-1, with D unclear. From germline, CDR1 is SQVTM and CDR2 ANQGSEA. V lost 3 bases and J lost 0, with 9 bases in between. CDR3 size: 14 residues. CDR3 loop: CSVEGGSSYNEQFF. The DNA of the CDR3 is TGCAGCGTTGAGGGTGGAAGCTCCTACAATGAGCAGTTCTTC.

The J gene is TRBJ2-1, the V gene TRBV6-5, with 10 bases that match TRBD2. J gave up 2 bases and V 5 bases, and 3 bases lay outside the gene matches. The germline CDR1 and CDR2 sequences are MNHEY and SVGAGI. This CDR3 comprises 15 residues. As DNA, the CDR3 is TGTGCCAGCAGTACTAGCGGGATGACCTACAATGAGCAGTTCTTC. Translating gives CASSTSGMTYNEQFF.

J is TRBJ2-1 and V is TRBV24-1, with D tentatively TRBD2 (5 bases). The CDR3 is 15 residues long. The germline CDR1 and CDR2 sequences are KGHDR and SFDVKD. Trimming stripped 1 base from V and 4 bases from J, with 10 bases between. Here the CDR3 DNA reads TGTGCCACCAGTGATTTCCCCTCGGGGTACAATGAGCAGTTCTTC. This codes for CATSDFPSGYNEQFF.

This clonotype was seen a handful of times. The gene calls are TRBV3-1 and TRBJ2-3; D is ambiguous. This CDR3 region has 13 residues. In germline, CDR1 is LGHDT, CDR2 YNNKEL (reference sequence). Trimming stripped 4 bases from V and 1 base from J, with 6 bases between. The CDR3 region has the DNA TGTGCCAGCAGCCGTCGGGGCACAGATACGCAGTATTTT. As protein: CASSRRGTDTQYF.

The chain combines TRBV6-2 or TRBV6-3 with TRBJ1-2, with unresolved D. The CDR3 extends over 13 amino acids. V lost 8 bases, J lost 5 bases, and 15 bases lay in between. The V gene's germline CDR1 is MNHEY and CDR2 SVGEGT. CDR3 region: CASYQTAAYGYTF. In DNA, the CDR3 is TGTGCCAGCTACCAAACCGCAGCTTATGGCTACACCTTC.

The chain links TRBV20-1 to TRBJ2-7; D is possibly TRBD1 (6 bases). CDR1 is DFQATT and CDR2 is SNEGSKA in the germline V gene (reference sequence). Trimming took 6 bases from V and 2 from J, leaving 14 bases between them. CDR3 length equals 13 residues. In nucleotides, the CDR3 is TGCAGTGCGCGGACAGCGAACACCTACGAGCAGTACTTC. Residues: CSARTANTYEQYF.

The chain carries TRBV24-1 and TRBJ2-1; possibly TRBD1 or TRBD2 for D (5 bases each). Germline V gene sequence: CDR1 KGHDR, CDR2 SFDVKD. There are 14 residues in the CDR3. The V end was cut by 3 bases, the J end by 5 bases, with 10 bases between. This CDR3 reads CATSDPGRNNEQFF. The CDR3 DNA is TGTGCCACCAGTGATCCGGGACGGAACAATGAGCAGTTCTTC.

This chain links TRBV27 with TRBJ1-5; D is possibly TRBD1 (6 bases). This CDR3 has 14 amino acids. V dropped 3 bases and J dropped 6 bases, with 12 bases sitting between them. Germline assignment: CDR1 MNHEY and CDR2 SMNVEV (reference sequence). The CDR3 reads CASSFQGNRQPQHF. In DNA, the CDR3 is TGTGCCAGCAGTTTCCAGGGGAATCGTCAGCCCCAGCATTTT.

The rearrangement joins TRBV6-2 or TRBV6-3 to TRBJ2-7; a possible D gene is TRBD1 (5 bases). Germline V CDR1 and CDR2: MNHEY, SVGEGT. The CDR3 loop spans 12 amino acids. The CDR3 protein is CASGRAVHEQYF. For the CDR3, the DNA is TGTGCGAGTGGCAGGGCGGTCCACGAGCAGTACTTC.

This rearrangement joins TRBV20-1 to TRBJ2-7; 10 bases are a match to TRBD2. The CDR3 consists of 14 residues. The germline V gene has CDR1 DFQATT and CDR2 SNEGSKA (reference sequence). V was clipped by 6 bases and J by 7 bases; unmatched bases: 12. The CDR3 DNA reads TGCAGTGCCCAGCGGGCTAGCGGGAGATGGGAGCAGTACTTC. As protein: CSAQRASGRWEQYF.

The chain uses TRBV12-3 or TRBV12-4 and TRBJ2-7; 9 bases line up with TRBD2. Germline trimming cut 5 bases from V and 2 bases from J; bases unmatched to any gene: 7. CDR3 length: 15 amino acids. CDR3 DNA: TGTGCCAGCAGTCCGAGGACTAGCGTCACCTACGAGCAGTACTTC. Residues: CASSPRTSVTYEQYF.

This chain connects TRBV12-3 or TRBV12-4 to TRBJ2-5; the match to TRBD2 covers 14 bases. V was clipped by 2 bases and J by 5 bases; unmatched bases: 10. The length of the CDR3 is 18 residues. CDR3 sequence reads: CASSLMGTSGSLLETQYF. DNA for the CDR3: TGTGCCAGCAGTTTAATGGGGACTAGCGGGAGTTTGTTGGAGACCCAGTACTTC.

The J gene is TRBJ2-1, the V gene TRBV3-1; D is ambiguous. The CDR3 contains 16 residues. V lost 1 base to trimming and J lost 2 bases, with 12 bases between them. The germline V gene has CDR1 LGHDT and CDR2 YNNKEL (reference sequence). The CDR3 here is CASSQGSSRTYNEQFF. In nucleotides, the CDR3 is TGTGCCAGCAGCCAAGGAAGTTCTCGAACCTACAATGAGCAGTTCTTC.

The gene calls are TRBV7-2 and TRBJ1-2; D unclear. The V and J ends lost 5 bases and 8 bases respectively, with 12 bases between them. The CDR3 contains 12 residues. Germline lookup yields CDR1 SGHTA and CDR2 FQGNSA. The CDR3 spells CASSLGRAGYTF. DNA of the CDR3: TGTGCCAGCAGCCTCGGACGAGCCGGCTACACCTTC.

The chain links TRBV7-9 to TRBJ2-7; 13 bases match TRBD2. The CDR3 loop spans 15 amino acids. Per the germline V gene, CDR1 is SEHNR and CDR2 is FQNEAQ (reference sequence). Losses at the gene ends were 4 bases for V and 9 bases for J; bases not matched to a gene: 9. In DNA, the CDR3 is TGTGCCAGCAGCTCCCAAGGGACTAGCGGGAAAGTGCAGTACTTC. Residues: CASSSQGTSGKVQYF.

In its sample, this clonotype was seen once. The chain is built from TRBV3-1 and TRBJ2-6, with D unresolved. Germline V gives CDR1 LGHDT, CDR2 YNNKEL (reference sequence). The V gene lost 3 bases and the J gene lost 2 bases, with 5 bases spanning the gap. The CDR3 covers 14 residues. The CDR3 DNA is TGTGCCAGCAGCCATCAGGCTGGGGCCAACGTCCTGACTTTC. Its translation: CASSHQAGANVLTF.

The rearrangement joins TRBV24-1 to TRBJ2-5; D possibly uses TRBD1 or TRBD2 (5 bases each). Trimming took off 7 bases at V and 2 bases at J, with 10 bases between the two ends. The CDR3 sequence is 13 residues long. The germline V gene has CDR1 KGHDR and CDR2 SFDVKD. The CDR3 DNA reads TGTGCCACCAGGCCGGGACGGCAAGAGACCCAGTACTTC. Residues: CATRPGRQETQYF.